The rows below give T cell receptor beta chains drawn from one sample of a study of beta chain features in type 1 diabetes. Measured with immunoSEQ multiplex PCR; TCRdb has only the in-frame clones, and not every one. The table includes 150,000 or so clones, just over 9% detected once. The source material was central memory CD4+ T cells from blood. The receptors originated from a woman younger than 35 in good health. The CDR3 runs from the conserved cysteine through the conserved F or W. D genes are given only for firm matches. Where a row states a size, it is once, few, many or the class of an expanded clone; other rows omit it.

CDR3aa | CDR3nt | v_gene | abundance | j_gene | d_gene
CASSPSGDQETQYF | TGTGCCAGCTCACCCTCAGGGGACCAAGAGACCCAGTACTTC | TRBV18 | few | TRBJ2-5 | .
CASNRDSQETQYF | TGCGCCAGCAATAGGGACAGTCAAGAGACCCAGTACTTC | TRBV5-1 | few | TRBJ2-5 | TRBD1
CSLLTVSNEAFF | TGCAGCCTACTTACCGTATCAAATGAAGCTTTCTTT | TRBV29-1 | few | TRBJ1-1 | .
CASMLTRQSTEAFF | TGTGCCAGTATGCTGACGCGACAGAGCACTGAAGCTTTCTTT | TRBV19 | few | TRBJ1-1 | .
CASSPQGQGDTEAFF | TGTGCCAGCTCACCACAGGGGCAGGGTGACACTGAAGCTTTCTTT | TRBV18 | . | TRBJ1-1 | .
CASRTPSGGNTDTQYF | TGTGCCAGTAGGACTCCTAGCGGGGGGAACACAGATACGCAGTATTTT | TRBV19 | . | TRBJ2-3 | TRBD2
CASCTGGDSYEQYF | TGTGCCAGCTGTACGGGGGGAGATTCCTACGAGCAGTACTTC | TRBV6-1 | . | TRBJ2-7 | TRBD2
CASSYAQGNEQFF | TGTGCCAGCAGCTACGCTCAGGGGAATGAGCAGTTCTTC | TRBV7-2 | few | TRBJ2-1 | .
CASSDGTSEQETQYF | TGCGCCAGCAGCGACGGGACTAGTGAGCAAGAGACCCAGTACTTC | TRBV5-1 | few | TRBJ2-5 | TRBD2
CASGQGAAGVTEAFF | TGTGCCAGTGGGCAGGGGGCGGCGGGGGTCACTGAAGCTTTCTTT | TRBV7-9 | . | TRBJ1-1 | TRBD1
CASSLGTEQPQHF | TGTGCCAGCAGCTTAGGGACAGAACAGCCCCAGCATTTT | TRBV11-2 | . | TRBJ1-5 | .
CASGLGSRTGELFF | TGCGCCAGCGGATTGGGATCGAGGACCGGGGAGCTGTTTTTT | TRBV5-1 | few | TRBJ2-2 | .